In this sample, the clone carrying this TCR beta chain turned up a few times. Its antigen is not known. There were TCR beta CDR3 regions amplified from RNA transcripts. HTBI primers were the set used in a first-round RT-PCR of the TCR CDR3. TCRdb fed the multiplex PCR reads into MiXCR, producing one record per CDR3 protein. The top ten hold 47% of the sample, which has 500,000 to 600,000 distinct CDR3 sequences, 15% to 20% seen once. These data are taken from a study of T cells in Graves' hyperthyroidism and ophthalmopathy. Points from the study as a whole: In validation, the model predicted ophthalmopathy. These predictions came a median roughly 6.5 months before onset.

Germline V lookup: CDR1 SEHNR, CDR2 FQNEAQ (reference sequence). This CDR3 contains 13 residues. Trimming removed 4 bases at V and 3 bases at J, with 10 bases between. The TCR comes from a man aged 35-49 years with Graves' ophthalmopathy. Source material: blood. The chain has TRBV7-9 and TRBJ2-7, with D perhaps matching TRBD1 (6 bases). The CDR3 DNA is TGTGCCAGCAGCTCTAAACAGGGCTACGAGCAGTACTTC. Its translation is CASSSKQGYEQYF.